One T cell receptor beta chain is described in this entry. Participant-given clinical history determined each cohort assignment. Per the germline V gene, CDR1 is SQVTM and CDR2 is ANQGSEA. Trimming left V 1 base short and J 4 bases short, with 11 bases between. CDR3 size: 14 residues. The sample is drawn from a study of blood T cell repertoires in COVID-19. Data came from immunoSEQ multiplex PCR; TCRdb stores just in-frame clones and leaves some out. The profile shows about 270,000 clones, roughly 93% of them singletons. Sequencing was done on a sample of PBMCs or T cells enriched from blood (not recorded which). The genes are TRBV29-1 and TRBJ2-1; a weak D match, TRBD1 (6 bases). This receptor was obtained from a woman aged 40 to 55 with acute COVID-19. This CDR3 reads CSVEVSQGYNEQFF. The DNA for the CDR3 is TGCAGCGTTGAAGTATCACAGGGATACAATGAGCAGTTCTTC.